The rows below give T cell receptor beta chains drawn from one sample of a study of blood T cell repertoires in COVID-19. The assay was immunoSEQ multiplex PCR, and TCRdb's table has in-frame clones only and misses some. The sample carries about 76,000 clones, over 75% recorded once. Sequencing was performed on peripheral blood. Receptor source: a man in his fifties with active COVID-19. CDR3s include the opening cysteine and the closing phenylalanine or tryptophan. The D gene is left open where the match is weak. For some rows the clone size is stated as once, few or many, or as a class when expanded; others skip it.

CDR3,DNA,J,size,D,V
CASTRQGMNTEAFF,TGTGCCAGCACTAGACAGGGGATGAACACTGAAGCTTTCTTT,TRBJ1-1,NA,TRBD1,TRBV25-1
CASRGSGANSPLHF,TGTGCCAGCAGGGGGAGCGGGGCTAATTCACCCCTCCACTTT,TRBJ1-6,NA,NA,TRBV7-9
CASTPGGVRPQHF,TGTGCCAGCACCCCCGGCGGGGTGAGGCCCCAGCATTTT,TRBJ1-5,NA,NA,TRBV6-5
CASSLGGYNQPQHF,TGTGCCAGCAGCTTGGGAGGGTATAATCAGCCCCAGCATTTT,TRBJ1-5,NA,NA,TRBV5-6
CASSVIPGQGVGANTEAFF,TGTGCCAGCAGCGTAATCCCCGGACAGGGAGTAGGGGCGAACACTGAAGCTTTCTTT,TRBJ1-1,NA,TRBD1,TRBV9
CASSNPGLAGLQETQYF,TGTGCCAGCAGTAACCCAGGACTAGCGGGCCTCCAAGAGACCCAGTACTTC,TRBJ2-5,NA,TRBD2,TRBV6-2/TRBV6-3
CASSLDRNEQFF,TGTGCCAGCAGCTTAGATCGCAATGAGCAGTTCTTC,TRBJ2-1,few,NA,TRBV11-3
CASSPQSSTDTQYF,TGTGCCAGCAGTCCACAGTCTAGCACAGATACGCAGTATTTT,TRBJ2-3,NA,NA,TRBV2
CASSFSGRTRNGELFF,TGTGCCAGCAGTTTTAGCGGGAGGACCCGTAACGGGGAGCTGTTTTTT,TRBJ2-2,NA,TRBD2,TRBV27
CASSEQGQGHYGYTF,TGTGCCAGCAGTGAGCAAGGACAGGGACACTATGGCTACACCTTC,TRBJ1-2,NA,TRBD1,TRBV2
CASSLAGTSGNYEQYF,TGTGCCAGCAGCTTAGCTGGGACTAGCGGGAACTACGAGCAGTACTTC,TRBJ2-7,NA,TRBD2,TRBV7-6
CASSAAQRTGVVTEAFF,TGTGCCAGTAGTGCCGCCCAAAGGACAGGGGTTGTCACTGAAGCTTTCTTT,TRBJ1-1,NA,TRBD1,TRBV19
CASSVGHTDSDNEQFF,TGTGCCAGCAGCGTAGGGCACACTGACTCGGACAATGAGCAGTTCTTC,TRBJ2-1,NA,NA,TRBV9
CASSGEGTSGPHTDTQYF,TGCGCCAGCAGTGGGGAGGGGACTTCTGGCCCCCACACAGATACGCAGTATTTT,TRBJ2-3,NA,TRBD2,TRBV10-1
CASSQAGLAGANQYF,TGTGCCAGCAGCCAAGCGGGACTAGCGGGAGCAAATCAGTACTTC,TRBJ2-7,NA,TRBD2,TRBV3-1/TRBV3-2
CASAVEQGVRQPQHF,TGTGCCAGCGCTGTGGAACAGGGTGTACGGCAGCCCCAGCATTTT,TRBJ1-5,NA,NA,TRBV7-2
CASSRQAGGGTDTQYF,TGTGCCAGTAGTAGACAAGCGGGAGGGGGCACAGATACGCAGTATTTT,TRBJ2-3,few,TRBD2,TRBV19
CASSMGGSNQPQHF,TGTGCCAGTAGTATGGGAGGGAGCAATCAGCCCCAGCATTTT,TRBJ1-5,NA,NA,TRBV19
CASREGIGQEAFF,TGTGCCAGTAGGGAGGGAATTGGCCAAGAAGCTTTCTTT,TRBJ1-1,NA,NA,TRBV19
CASSARDSRTQYF,TGTGCCAGCAGCGCCCGGGACAGTCGGACCCAGTACTTC,TRBJ2-5,NA,TRBD1,TRBV11-3
CASTTGGVDSGNTIYF,TGTGCCAGCACGACGGGGGGTGTTGACTCTGGAAACACCATATATTTT,TRBJ1-3,medium-sized,NA,TRBV4-2
CASSSMEGGGEDTQYF,TGTGCCAGCAGTTCCATGGAAGGGGGCGGTGAAGATACGCAGTATTTT,TRBJ2-3,NA,TRBD1,TRBV6-2/TRBV6-3
CSVEGQSYGYTF,TGCAGCGTCGAGGGACAGAGCTATGGCTACACCTTC,TRBJ1-2,NA,TRBD1,TRBV29-1
CASSAGRGGYEQYF,TGTGCCAGCAGCGCGGGTCGAGGGGGCTACGAGCAGTACTTC,TRBJ2-7,NA,NA,TRBV5-6
CASSLDPGEETQYF,TGTGCCAGCAGCTTGGATCCGGGTGAGGAGACCCAGTACTTC,TRBJ2-5,NA,NA,TRBV5-4
CASSPPGRNTEAFF,TGTGCCAGCTCACCACCGGGGCGGAACACTGAAGCTTTCTTT,TRBJ1-1,NA,NA,TRBV18
CASSEQGATIYEQFF,TGTGCCAGCAGCGAGCAGGGGGCGACCATCTATGAGCAGTTCTTC,TRBJ2-1,NA,TRBD1,TRBV7-2
CASSYGQGDNQPQHF,TGCGCCAGCAGTTACGGACAGGGGGACAATCAGCCCCAGCATTTT,TRBJ1-5,NA,TRBD1,TRBV5-1